A single sample is the source of the 10 T cell receptor beta chains below, sequenced in a study of beta chain features in type 1 diabetes. Study-wide points: People with Type 1 diabetes carried modestly yet significantly shorter TCRB CDR3s in all four CD4+ subsets.

The entirety of the isolated RNA underwent reverse transcription, so expressed TCRB transcripts were sequenced. TCRdb keeps only in-frame clones here, not all; method: immunoSEQ multiplex PCR. The sample includes 150,000 to 200,000 clones, around 7.8% of them seen just once. These receptors' antigens are unknown. Sequencing was done on a sample of central memory CD4+ T cells from blood. The receptors shown here come from a woman aged 40 to 50 with type 1 diabetes.

This clone was recorded a few times. Other DNA sequences from this sample encode an identical CDR3 as well. V is TRBV5-1 and J is TRBJ2-1; TRBD2 agrees at 8 bases. Losses at the gene ends were 1 base for V and 1 base for J; bases not matched to a gene: 1. Germline CDR1 is SGHRS and CDR2 is YFSETQ. The CDR3 spans 15 residues. CDR3 DNA: TGCGCCAGCAGCTTGTTAGCGGGATCCTACAATGAGCAGTTCTTC. Its protein is CASSLLAGSYNEQFF.

The rearrangement uses TRBV30 and TRBJ2-7, with D tentatively TRBD2 (5 bases). Germline lookup yields CDR1 GTSNPN and CDR2 SVGIG (reference sequence). The CDR3 is 12 amino acids. With 0 bases removed from V and 4 bases from J, the gap between germline ends came to 7 bases. The DNA of the CDR3 is TGTGCCTGGAGTGTTTCGGGGTACGAGCAGTACTTC. Translating it yields CAWSVSGYEQYF.

This sequence joins TRBV28 and TRBJ1-5; 10 bases line up with TRBD1. This CDR3 comprises 15 residues. V shed 6 bases, J shed 1 base, and the junction held 3 bases outside the gene matches. The germline gives CDR1 MDHEN, CDR2 SYDVKM. The CDR3 spells CASRGDRGSNQPQHF. DNA for the CDR3: TGTGCCAGCAGAGGGGACAGGGGAAGCAATCAGCCCCAGCATTTT.

This clone has more than one count but fewer than ten. The chain links TRBV7-3 to TRBJ2-3; perhaps TRBD2 as D (6 bases). Looked up from germline, CDR1 is SGHTA and CDR2 is FQGTGA. This CDR3 is 14 amino acids long. V was clipped by 6 bases and J by 5 bases, with 15 bases between them. CDR3 in amino acids: CASSTGGMRDTQYF. In DNA form, the CDR3 reads TGTGCCAGCAGTACAGGAGGGATGCGAGATACGCAGTATTTT.

This chain links TRBV19 with TRBJ2-4; 11 bases are a match to TRBD2. This CDR3 has 16 amino acids. J was trimmed by 5 bases and V by 0 bases; bases with no gene match: 3. Germline loops: CDR1 LNHDA, CDR2 SQIVND (reference sequence). The CDR3: CASSIDRGLAENIQYF. The CDR3 DNA reads TGTGCCAGTAGTATAGATCGGGGACTAGCGGAAAACATTCAGTACTTC.

The chain links TRBV19 to TRBJ2-5, with 8 bases lining up with TRBD1. The end of the DNA aligns better with TRBJ2-7, so the J call may be wrong. CDR1 is LNHDA and CDR2 is SQIVND in the germline V gene (reference sequence). The CDR3 sequence is 17 residues long. The CDR3 region has the DNA TGTGCCAGTAGTCCTGGAGGTAGGAGACAGGGGAACTACGAGCAGTACTTC. Encoded protein: CASSPGGRRQGNYEQYF.

The chain combines TRBV10-3 with TRBJ1-5; 10 bases line up with TRBD1. Germline V gene lookup returns CDR1 ENHRY and CDR2 SYGVKD. Trimming at V came to 3 bases and at J to 7 bases, leaving 12 bases not matched to a gene. This CDR3 region has 17 residues. The CDR3 loop is CAISDAKTGGERQPQHF. The CDR3 DNA is TGTGCCATCAGTGACGCAAAGACAGGGGGCGAAAGGCAGCCCCAGCATTTT.

The chain uses TRBV7-2 and TRBJ1-1; D gene uncertain. This CDR3 is 11 amino acids long. Germline assignment: CDR1 SGHTA and CDR2 FQGNSA. The germline V and J ends were trimmed by 5 bases and 4 bases, with 5 bases remaining between them. In nucleotides, the CDR3 is TGTGCCAGCAGCCTCCGCACTGAAGCTTTCTTT. Translated: CASSLRTEAFF.

This clone was seen a handful of times. This chain joins TRBV5-1 and TRBJ2-4; D not resolved. The V gene lost 4 bases and the J gene lost 1 base, with 9 bases spanning the gap. Germline CDR1 and CDR2: SGHRS and YFSETQ. CDR3 length: 14 amino acids. CDR3 protein: CASSQSAAKNIQYF. The CDR3, as DNA: TGCGCCAGCAGCCAATCCGCGGCCAAAAACATTCAGTACTTC.

This clone was detected many times. This sample includes further DNA sequences coding for the same CDR3. The rearrangement uses TRBV6-5 and TRBJ2-3; no definite D call. The CDR3 length is 13 residues. The V end was cut by 0 bases, the J end by 5 bases, with 6 bases between. Per the germline V gene, CDR1 is MNHEY and CDR2 is SVGAGI. The CDR3 bases are TGTGCCAGCAGTTACTCGCGGTTAGATACGCAGTATTTT. It is translated as CASSYSRLDTQYF.